This TCR beta chain was captured in a study of human T cells and chemical hapten exposure listed by TCRdb under 2021. The study in broad terms: For sensitization, 2% DPC in acetone was applied to a 2 cm by 2 cm area of upper inner arm skin. Throughout the study period of 20 to 25 weeks, patients also received therapeutic DPC doses to the scalp every week. Patch tests used Finn chambers with 0.01% DPC on the upper back, scored after 6 days by International Contact Dermatitis Research Group standards. The mostly female patient cohort included alopecia areata with under or over 50% scalp involvement, alopecia totalis and alopecia universalis. Libraries were combined into a pool for sequencing, and differences in TCR yield between samples came mainly from small differences in library volumes within the pool. Peripheral blood TCR repertoire changes were tracked in vivo in alopecia patients during primary and secondary sensitization to the hapten diphenylcyclopropenone (DPC). Patient blood was sampled pre-sensitization (week 0) and at 2, 6 and about 24 weeks after DPC sensitization. Under 30 alopecia patients gave blood for TCR sequencing at one to four time points (pre-sensitization, 2, 6 and 24 weeks). What the authors observed across the whole study: All patients had alopecia, a presumed autoimmune disease, so their immune response might differ from that of healthy individuals. Repeated subsampling changed both the strength of the expansion versus patch-test correlation and the threshold at which that correlation became significant. Expanded TCRs formed significantly more large CDR3 similarity clusters than pre-sensitization or healthy control sets, consistent with antigen-driven responses. Patch test score correlated positively with the number of PT1 expanded TCRs, reaching significance at thresholds 8, 16 and 32 but not at 4. DPC sensitization did not change the number of TCRs with a frequency above 1 in 1000, and there was no evidence of changes in global repertoire structure.

Library prep was done by RACE. The listed sequencing device is NextSeq 500. During library preparation, unique molecular identifiers were attached to individual cDNA molecules so that TCRs could be counted quantitatively and reproducibly. Each blood RNA sample was used to sequence both TCR alpha and TCR beta chains. As for the authors' bioinformatics: Samples had a median of roughly 91,000 TCRs, with a range from roughly 20,000 to 700,000. The Decombinator software suite was used to annotate the V, J and CDR3 of the TCR reads. To make PS versus PT1 abundance plots, every sample was subsampled to the same number of TCRs (28,000). Expanded TCRs were defined as absent before sensitization and observed at least eight times at the 2-week time point. The raw public reads went through TCRdb reprocessing: fastp at Q25, MiXCR clone calling, in-frame beta chains kept. Each entry merges the rows of one CDR3 protein and shows their most common DNA and genes. TCRdb assigned the V and J calls; the authors' analysis was not used. The sample profile shows 80,000 to 100,000 distinct CDR3 sequences; 10% to 14% of them were found once. The ten largest clones represent approximately 3.3% of the sample.

The time point label on this specimen signifies: pre-sensitization, week 0. Explained via the paper, the treatment or condition label denotes: therapeutic diphenylcyclopropenone sensitization with weekly scalp DPC. At each patch-test visit, blood was drawn before the patch test was applied. Eligible patients were aged 18 to 70, diagnosed with alopecia, deemed suitable for DPC therapy, and excluded if pregnant. Total RNA was extracted from unfractionated whole blood that had been collected in Tempus Blood RNA tubes. This clonotype has only a few counts. The antigen it recognizes is unknown. The sample holds no much larger clone one base away, and base qualities are not on file. V is reduced by 0 bases and J by 7 bases, leaving a spacing of 16 bases between them. The CDR3 goes from the cysteine to the phenylalanine over 15 residues. Of the read, only the CDR3 DNA is kept; its 45 bases are in frame from base 1. The germline V gene sets CDR1 to SGHRS and CDR2 to YFSETQ.

The receptor chain draws on TRBV5-1 and TRBJ1-2, with an unclear D gene assignment. The origin of this receptor is a woman aged 55 to 70 with alopecia areata. Some clones in this sample may be carry-over from other donors' samples. Specimen: whole blood, collected in connection with sensitization to the hapten diphenylcyclopropenone (DPC). The bases read TGCGCCAGCAGCTTGGTTTTAGAGGGAAGCGGTGGCTACACCTTC. Translated, it reads CASSLVLEGSGGYTF.